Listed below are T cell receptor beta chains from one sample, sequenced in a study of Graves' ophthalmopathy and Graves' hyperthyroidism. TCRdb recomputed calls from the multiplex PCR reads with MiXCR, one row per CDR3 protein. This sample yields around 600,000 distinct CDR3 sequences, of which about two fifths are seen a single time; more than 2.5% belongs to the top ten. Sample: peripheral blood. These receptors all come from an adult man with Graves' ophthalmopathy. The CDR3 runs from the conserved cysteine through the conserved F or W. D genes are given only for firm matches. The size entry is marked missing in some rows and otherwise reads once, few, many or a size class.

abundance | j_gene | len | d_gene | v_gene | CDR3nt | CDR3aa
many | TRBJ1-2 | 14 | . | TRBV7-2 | TGTGCCAGCAGCTTAGCGCCAGGGCACTATGGCTACACCTTC | CASSLAPGHYGYTF
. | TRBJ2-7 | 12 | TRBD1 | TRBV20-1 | TGCAGTGCTCCCGGACAGGGGGACGAGCAGTACTTC | CSAPGQGDEQYF
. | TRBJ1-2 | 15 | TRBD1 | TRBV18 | TGTGCCAGCTCTGACCAAAGGGACAGCTCCTATGGCTACACCTTC | CASSDQRDSSYGYTF
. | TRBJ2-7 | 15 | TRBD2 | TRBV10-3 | TGTGCCATCACCCAGGGGACTAGCGGTGACTACGAGCAGTACTTC | CAITQGTSGDYEQYF
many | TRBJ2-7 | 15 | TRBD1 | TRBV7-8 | TGTGCCAGCAGCTCCCCGGGACAGGGAAGGTACGAGCAGTACTTC | CASSSPGQGRYEQYF
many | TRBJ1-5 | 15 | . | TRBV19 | TGTGCCAGTAGCAAAATAAGTGGGGGGGATCAGCCCCAGCATTTT | CASSKISGGDQPQHF
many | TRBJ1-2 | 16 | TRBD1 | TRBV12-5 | TGTGCTAGTGGTTTGGTCCCCGACAGGGAGGGATATGGCTACACCTTC | CASGLVPDREGYGYTF
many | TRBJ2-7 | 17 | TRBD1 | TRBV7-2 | TGTGCCAGCAGCTTATGGGACATCGGGACAGGGCAGGACGAGCAGTACTTC | CASSLWDIGTGQDEQYF
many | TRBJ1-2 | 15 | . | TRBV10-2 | TGCGCCAGCAGTGACGCAGGGGAGGTTAACTATGGCTACACCTTC | CASSDAGEVNYGYTF
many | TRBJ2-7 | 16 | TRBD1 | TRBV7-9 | TGTGCCAGCAGCTTACCCAGACAGGGGAAACTCTACGAGCAGTACTTC | CASSLPRQGKLYEQYF
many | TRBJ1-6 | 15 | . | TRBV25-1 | TGTGCCAGCAGTGTTACAGGGCTGGGTAATTCACCCCTCCACTTT | CASSVTGLGNSPLHF
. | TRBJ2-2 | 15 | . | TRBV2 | TGTGCCAGCATGAGGAAACCCTTGAGCACCGGGGAGCTGTTTTTT | CASMRKPLSTGELFF
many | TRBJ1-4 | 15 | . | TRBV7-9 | TGTGCCAGCAGCCCCCGGAACCCGGGGATTGAAAAACTGTTTTTT | CASSPRNPGIEKLFF
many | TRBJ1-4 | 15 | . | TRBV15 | TGTGCCACCAGCAGAGATACCCGGGCAGGGGAAAAACTGTTTTTT | CATSRDTRAGEKLFF
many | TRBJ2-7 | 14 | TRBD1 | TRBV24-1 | TGTGCCACCCAGGGACAGGGGAACTCCTACGAGCAGTACTTC | CATQGQGNSYEQYF
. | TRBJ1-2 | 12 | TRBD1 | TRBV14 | TGTGCCAGCCAGGGGGTCCAATATGGCTACACCTTC | CASQGVQYGYTF
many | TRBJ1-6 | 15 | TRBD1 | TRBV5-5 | TGTGCCAGCGGCCTAGGGACAGGGCTTAGGAATTACCTCCACTTT | CASGLGTGLRNYLHF
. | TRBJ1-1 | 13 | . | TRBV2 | TGTGCCAGCAGTGAAAGGGGAGAGACTGAAGCTTTCTTT | CASSERGETEAFF
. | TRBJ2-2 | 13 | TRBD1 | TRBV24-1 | TGTGCCACCGGACAGGAGAACACCGGGGAGCTGTCTTGG | CATGQENTGELSW
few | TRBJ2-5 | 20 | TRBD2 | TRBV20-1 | TGCAGTGCTAGAGACCTATTAAGAACTAGCGGGGGGCTCAATGGGGAGACCCAGTACTTC | CSARDLLRTSGGLNGETQYF
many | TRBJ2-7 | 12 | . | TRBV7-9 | TGTGCCAGCTCTACTGGCAACTACGAGCAGTACTTC | CASSTGNYEQYF
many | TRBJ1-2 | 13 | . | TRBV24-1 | TGTGCCACCAGTGATTTGCCCTTTCTGGGCTACACCTTC | CATSDLPFLGYTF
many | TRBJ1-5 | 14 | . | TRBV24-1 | TGTGCCACCGGGGCCAGAGGGCAAAATCAGCCCCAGCATTTT | CATGARGQNQPQHF
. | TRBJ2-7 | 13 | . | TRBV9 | TGTGCCAGCCGCGTAGCCGATCCCTACGAGCAGTACTTC | CASRVADPYEQYF
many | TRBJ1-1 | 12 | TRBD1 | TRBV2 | TGTGCCAGCAGCGTCGGGACAGCTGAAGCTTTCTTT | CASSVGTAEAFF
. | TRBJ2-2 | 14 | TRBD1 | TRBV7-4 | TGTACCAGCAGATCACAGGGGAACGGCGGGGAGCTGTTTTTT | CTSRSQGNGGELFF
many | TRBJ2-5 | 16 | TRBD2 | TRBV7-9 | TGTGCCAGCAGATCACAAGGACTAGCGGGGACAGAGACCCAGTACTTC | CASRSQGLAGTETQYF
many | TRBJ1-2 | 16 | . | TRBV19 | TGTGCCAGTAGTATAGAAGAGGCGGCGACTCACTATGGCTACACCTTC | CASSIEEAATHYGYTF
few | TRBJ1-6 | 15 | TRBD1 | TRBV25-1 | TGTGCCAGCAGTTTACAGGGGTCCCATAATTCACCCCTCCACTTT | CASSLQGSHNSPLHF
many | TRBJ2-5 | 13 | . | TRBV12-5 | TGTGCTAGTGGTTTCGGGAGTGGAGAGACCCAGTACTTC | CASGFGSGETQYF
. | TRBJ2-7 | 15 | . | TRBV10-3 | TGTGCCATCAGTGAGTCCAGCAGCTTCGACTACGAGCAGTACTTC | CAISESSSFDYEQYF
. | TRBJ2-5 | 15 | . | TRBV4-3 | TGCGCCAGCTCCCGGGGGAGACTATCACAAGAGACCCAGTACTTC | CASSRGRLSQETQYF
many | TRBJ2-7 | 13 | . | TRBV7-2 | TGTGCCAGCAGCTTAGTCGCATCCTACGAGCAGTACTTC | CASSLVASYEQYF
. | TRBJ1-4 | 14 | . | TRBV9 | TGTGCCAGCAGCGTATGCAGGGTGGTCGAAAAACTGTTTTTT | CASSVCRVVEKLFF
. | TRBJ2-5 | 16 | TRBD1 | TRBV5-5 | TGTGCCAGCAGCTGGAAAAGGGGGCTGGGGCAAGAGACCCAGTACTTC | CASSWKRGLGQETQYF
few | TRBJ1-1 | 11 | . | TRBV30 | TGTGCCTGGACCCGGGGTGCTGAAGCTTTCTTT | CAWTRGAEAFF